Listed below are T cell receptor beta chains from one sample, sequenced in a study of T cell responses to AZD1222 COVID-19 vaccine. Repertoires were generated with immunoSEQ multiplex PCR, while TCRdb's copy carries only in-frame clones and drops some. Among 150,000 to 200,000 clones listed, 85% to 95% were seen once. Sequencing used peripheral blood, obtained on day 0 of AZD1222 vaccination. Receptors were obtained from an adult in good health. The CDR3 runs from the conserved cysteine through the conserved F or W. The order of the fields is CDR3 length, V gene, CDR3 protein.

13,TRBV29-1,CSVEGPGGYEQYF
15,TRBV4-3,CASSPRTGGSYEQYF
15,TRBV7-9,CASSSGQGDNSPLHF
14,TRBV30,CAWSEGGYPTEQYF
16,TRBV4-1,CASSQEAWNQNTEAFF
14,TRBV27,CASSFGTGAYGYTF
15,TRBV7-2,CASSLTGGPEVEQYF
13,TRBV4-2,CASSQAVGRGYTF
13,TRBV19,CASSRLGQETQYF
14,TRBV5-6,CASSLWGSEYEQYF
17,TRBV7-3,CASSLTGPSSYNSPLHF
17,TRBV7-8,CASSLISGQGFGNTIYF
13,TRBV3-1/TRBV3-2,CASSLASNQPQHF
14,TRBV3-1/TRBV3-2,CASTPRDTNTEAFF
17,TRBV5-4,CASSLRSGPSLRDEQYF
15,TRBV2,CASSSYRGANTEAFF
19,TRBV27,CASSLAPSGGGPHTDTQYF
17,TRBV10-2,CASSESGQIGNSYEQYF
15,TRBV24-1,CATSDSLGPTDTQYF
15,TRBV6-5,CASRWGASSGNTIYF
13,TRBV6-5,CASSYRDRTEAFF
14,TRBV5-1,CASSTTDSRLEQFF
13,TRBV10-2,CASSDGASNGYTF
16,TRBV6-1,CASSAGTSGGNQPQHF
13,TRBV2,CASSGEQGSTQHF
15,TRBV6-4,CASSPQSGRKETQYF
17,TRBV9,CASSVGGVGSPFSPLHF
14,TRBV10-3,CAISGGESRNIQYF
15,TRBV18,CASSPTILLTGELFF
14,TRBV2,CANSKLSTNEKLFF
15,TRBV2,CASRAGQGSNEKLFF
14,TRBV20-1,CSASGGGELYEQYF
14,TRBV5-4,CASSLVGTNTEAFF
14,TRBV10-3,CASQPGAGNQPQHF
17,TRBV28,CASSPHGTSGGTDTQYF
15,TRBV10-3,CAIRSGTQHGDEQFF
11,TRBV12-3/TRBV12-4,CASSGGHEQYF
14,TRBV6-5,CASSLDREAEKLFF